The T cell receptor beta chain under discussion was sequenced for a study of cytomegalovirus exposure and HLA in healthy donors. The CDR3 loop spans 13 amino acids. Germline assignment: CDR1 MDHEN and CDR2 SYDVKM. Trimming removed 5 bases from V and 2 bases from J; junction bases left unmatched: 3. The PCR contained 60 Vbeta and 13 Jbeta primers. Measured with immunoSEQ multiplex PCR; TCRdb has only the in-frame clones, and not every one. The top ten clones hold around a fifth of a sample with around 67,000 clones, roughly four fifths of them seen once. The chain is built from TRBV28 and TRBJ2-7, with TRBD1 matching over 7 bases. The origin of this receptor is a woman under 40 in good health and CMV-seropositive. Input material: PBMCs. The CDR3 sequence: CASSRQGPYEQYF. The CDR3 DNA is TGTGCCAGCAGTAGACAGGGACCCTACGAGCAGTACTTC.